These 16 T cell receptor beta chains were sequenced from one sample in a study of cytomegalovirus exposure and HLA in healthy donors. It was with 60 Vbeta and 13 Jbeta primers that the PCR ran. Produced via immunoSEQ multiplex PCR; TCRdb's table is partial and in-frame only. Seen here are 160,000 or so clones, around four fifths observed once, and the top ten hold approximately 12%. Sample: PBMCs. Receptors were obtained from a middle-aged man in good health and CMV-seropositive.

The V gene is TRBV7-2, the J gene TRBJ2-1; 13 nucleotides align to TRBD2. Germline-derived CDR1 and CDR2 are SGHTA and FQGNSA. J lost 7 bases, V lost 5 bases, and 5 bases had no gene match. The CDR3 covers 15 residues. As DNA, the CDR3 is TGTGCCAGCAGCCTACAGACTAGCGGGAGGAATGAGCAGTTCTTC. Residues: CASSLQTSGRNEQFF.

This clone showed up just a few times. This CDR3 reads CASSFRAGRHNEQFF. CDR3 in DNA: TGTGCCAGCAGCTTTCGGGCGGGACGGCACAATGAGCAGTTCTTC. V gene TRBV5-6 combines with J gene TRBJ2-1, with D maybe TRBD2 (6 bases). Germline values: CDR1 SGHDT, CDR2 YYEEEE. The CDR3 spans 15 residues. Trimming cost V 2 bases and J 5 bases, with 14 bases left between them.

This CDR3 is CASSPTSYEQYF. DNA for the CDR3: TGTGCCAGCAGCCCCACTAGCTACGAGCAGTACTTC. This chain uses TRBV7-2 with TRBJ2-7; tentative D call: TRBD2 (5 bases). This CDR3 is 12 amino acids long. The germline CDR1 and CDR2 sequences are SGHTA and FQGNSA. Trimming left V 5 bases short and J 3 bases short, with 8 bases between.

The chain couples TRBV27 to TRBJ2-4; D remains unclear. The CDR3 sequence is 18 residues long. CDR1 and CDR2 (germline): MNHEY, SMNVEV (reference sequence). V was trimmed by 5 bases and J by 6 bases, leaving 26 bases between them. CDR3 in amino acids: CASSHLNGMTTARNIQYF. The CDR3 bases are TGTGCCAGCAGTCACTTAAATGGAATGACGACTGCGCGAAACATTCAGTACTTC.

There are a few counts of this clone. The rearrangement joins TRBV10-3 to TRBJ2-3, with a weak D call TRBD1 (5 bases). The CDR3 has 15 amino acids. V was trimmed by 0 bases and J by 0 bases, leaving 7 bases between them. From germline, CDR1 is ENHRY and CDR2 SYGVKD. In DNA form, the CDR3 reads TGTGCCATCAGTGAGTCGAGACAGAGCACAGATACGCAGTATTTT. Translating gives CAISESRQSTDTQYF.

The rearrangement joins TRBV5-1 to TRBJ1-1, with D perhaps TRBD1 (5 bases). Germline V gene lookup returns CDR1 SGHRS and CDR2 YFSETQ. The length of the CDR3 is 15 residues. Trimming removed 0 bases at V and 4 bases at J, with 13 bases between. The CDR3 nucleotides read TGCGCCAGCAGCTTGGTCGGACAAAGGGGCACTGAAGCTTTCTTT. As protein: CASSLVGQRGTEAFF.

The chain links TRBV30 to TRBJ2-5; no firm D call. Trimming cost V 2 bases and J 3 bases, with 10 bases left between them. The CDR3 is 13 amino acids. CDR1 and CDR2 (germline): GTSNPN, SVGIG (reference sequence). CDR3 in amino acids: CAWSITIEETQYF. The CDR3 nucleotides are TGTGCCTGGAGTATAACCATAGAAGAGACCCAGTACTTC.

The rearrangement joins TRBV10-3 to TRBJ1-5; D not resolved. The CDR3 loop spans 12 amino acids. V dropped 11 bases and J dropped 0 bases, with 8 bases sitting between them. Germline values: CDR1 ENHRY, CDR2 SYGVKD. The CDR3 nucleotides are TGTGCCGCCGAGGATAGCAATCAGCCCCAGCATTTT. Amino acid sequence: CAAEDSNQPQHF.

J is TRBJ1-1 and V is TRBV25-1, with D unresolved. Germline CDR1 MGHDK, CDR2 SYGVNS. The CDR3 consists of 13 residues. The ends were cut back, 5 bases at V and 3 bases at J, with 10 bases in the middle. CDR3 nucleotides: TGTGCCAGCAGTCAGGAGGATTACACTGAAGCTTTCTTT. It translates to CASSQEDYTEAFF.

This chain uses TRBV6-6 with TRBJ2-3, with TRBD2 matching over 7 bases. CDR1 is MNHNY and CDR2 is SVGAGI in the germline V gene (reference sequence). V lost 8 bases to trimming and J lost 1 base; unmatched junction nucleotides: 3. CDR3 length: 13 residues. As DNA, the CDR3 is TGTGCCAGCCGGGACTACCGCACAGATACGCAGTATTTT. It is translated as CASRDYRTDTQYF.

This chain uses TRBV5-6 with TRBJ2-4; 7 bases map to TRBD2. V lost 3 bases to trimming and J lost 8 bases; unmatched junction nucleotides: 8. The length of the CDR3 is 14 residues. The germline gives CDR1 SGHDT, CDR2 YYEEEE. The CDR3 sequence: CASSSSGGLDIQYF. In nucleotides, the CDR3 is TGTGCCAGCAGCTCCTCGGGGGGTCTGGACATTCAGTACTTC.

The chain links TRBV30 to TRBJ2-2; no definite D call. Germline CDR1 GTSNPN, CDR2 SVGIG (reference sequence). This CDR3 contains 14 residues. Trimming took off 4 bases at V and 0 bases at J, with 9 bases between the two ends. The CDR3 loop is CAWTGTANTGELFF. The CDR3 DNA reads TGTGCCTGGACAGGCACCGCGAACACCGGGGAGCTGTTTTTT.

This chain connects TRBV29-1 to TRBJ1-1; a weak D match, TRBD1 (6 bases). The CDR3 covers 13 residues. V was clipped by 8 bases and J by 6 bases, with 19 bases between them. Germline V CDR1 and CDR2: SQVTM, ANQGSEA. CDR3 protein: CSIKRGGRPEAFF. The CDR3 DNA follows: TGCAGCATTAAGAGGGGGGGGCGGCCTGAAGCTTTCTTT.

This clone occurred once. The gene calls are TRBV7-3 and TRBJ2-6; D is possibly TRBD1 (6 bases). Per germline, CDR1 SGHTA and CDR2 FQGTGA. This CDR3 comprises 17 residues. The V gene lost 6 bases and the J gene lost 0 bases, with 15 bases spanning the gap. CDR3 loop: CASSHKTGHSGANVLTF. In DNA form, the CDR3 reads TGTGCCAGCAGTCATAAGACAGGTCACTCTGGGGCCAACGTCCTGACTTTC.

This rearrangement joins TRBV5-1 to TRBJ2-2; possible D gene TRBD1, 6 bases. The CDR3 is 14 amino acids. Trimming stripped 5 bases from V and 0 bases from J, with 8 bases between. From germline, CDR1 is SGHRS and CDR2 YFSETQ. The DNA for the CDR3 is TGCGCCAGCAGAGACAGGACGAACACCGGGGAGCTGTTTTTT. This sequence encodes CASRDRTNTGELFF.

Here the CDR3 DNA reads TGTGCCAGCAGCCGCCAAGGACCGGGGTACAATGAGCAGTTCTTC. This translates into CASSRQGPGYNEQFF. The chain employs TRBV7-2 and TRBJ2-1, with D possibly TRBD2 on 5 matching bases. This CDR3 contains 15 residues. Germline V lookup: CDR1 SGHTA, CDR2 FQGNSA. V was clipped by 5 bases and J by 4 bases, with 15 bases between them.